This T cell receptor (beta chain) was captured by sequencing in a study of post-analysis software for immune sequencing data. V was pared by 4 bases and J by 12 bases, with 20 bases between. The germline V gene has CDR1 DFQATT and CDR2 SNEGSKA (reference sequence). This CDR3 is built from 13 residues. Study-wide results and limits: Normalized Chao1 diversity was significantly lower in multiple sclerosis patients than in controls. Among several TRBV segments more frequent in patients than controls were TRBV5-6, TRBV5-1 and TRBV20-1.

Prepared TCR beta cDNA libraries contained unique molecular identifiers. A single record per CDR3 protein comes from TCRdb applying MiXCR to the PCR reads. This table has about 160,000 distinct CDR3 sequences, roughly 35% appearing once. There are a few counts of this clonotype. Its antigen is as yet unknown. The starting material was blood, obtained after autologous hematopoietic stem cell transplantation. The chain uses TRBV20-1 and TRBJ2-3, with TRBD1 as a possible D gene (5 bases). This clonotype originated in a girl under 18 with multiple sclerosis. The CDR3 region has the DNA TGCAGTGCTAAAAAGGGGAAAGGGCCCCTCCAGTATTTT. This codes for CSAKKGKGPLQYF.